Listed below are T cell receptor beta chains from one sample, sequenced in a study. TCRdb ran MiXCR on the RT-PCR reads and lists one entry per CDR3 protein. The sample records more than 550,000 distinct CDR3 sequences, over 12% being singletons. Sequencing input: memory CD4+ T cells from blood. These receptors were obtained from a female donor in good health, serving as a healthy control. Both conserved end residues are part of each CDR3. The D gene is left open where the match is weak. Size values are once, few and many counts, or a class for expanded clones, and some rows have none.

V gene	clone size	J gene	D gene	CDR3 length	CDR3 protein	CDR3 DNA
TRBV5-6	few	TRBJ1-2	TRBD1	16	CASSLEDRALRYGYTF	TGTGCCAGCAGCTTGGAAGACAGGGCATTGAGATATGGCTACACCTTC
TRBV29-1	.	TRBJ2-7	TRBD1	18	CSVEDRGQGGTGGYEQYF	TGCAGCGTTGAAGATAGGGGTCAAGGGGGGACAGGAGGGTACGAGCAGTACTTC
TRBV6-5	many	TRBJ2-7	TRBD2	16	CASRPLAGSISYEQYF	TGTGCCAGCAGACCTTTAGCGGGATCCATATCGTACGAGCAGTACTTC
TRBV29-1	many	TRBJ2-1	TRBD1	14	CSVARDRVYNEQFF	TGCAGCGTTGCTAGAGACAGGGTCTACAATGAGCAGTTCTTC
TRBV20-1	many	TRBJ1-2	TRBD1	16	CSASNRGQGESYGYTF	TGCAGTGCTTCGAACAGGGGACAGGGTGAGAGCTATGGCTACACCTTC
TRBV4-3	few	TRBJ1-2	TRBD1	16	CASSQDVQGANYGYTF	TGCGCCAGCAGCCAAGATGTACAGGGGGCTAACTATGGCTACACCTTC
TRBV9	.	TRBJ2-2	TRBD2	17	CASSSLGGDPVTGELFF	TGTGCCAGCAGCTCCTTGGGGGGGGACCCAGTCACCGGGGAGCTGTTTTTT
TRBV4-3	few	TRBJ1-4	TRBD1	20	CASSPYLGGPKTGVGEKLFF	TGCGCCAGCAGCCCATACTTAGGGGGTCCTAAGACAGGGGTCGGAGAAAAACTGTTTTTT
TRBV12-3/TRBV12-4	few	TRBJ2-2	TRBD1	14	CASVGQGANGELFF	TGTGCCAGTGTAGGTCAGGGGGCAAACGGGGAGCTGTTTTTT
TRBV20-1	.	TRBJ2-7	.	14	CSAFDPTLNYEQYF	TGCAGTGCTTTCGACCCCACCCTTAACTACGAGCAGTACTTC
TRBV7-9	few	TRBJ1-2	.	15	CASSLGESTLDGYTF	TGTGCCAGCAGCTTAGGGGAGTCTACGCTAGATGGCTACACCTTC
TRBV4-2	many	TRBJ2-1	TRBD2	15	CASRRTSGRGGEQFF	TGTGCCAGCAGGCGGACTAGCGGGAGGGGTGGTGAGCAGTTCTTC
TRBV4-3	.	TRBJ1-2	.	14	CASSQDLVGGGYTF	TGCGCCAGCAGCCAAGATCTGGTGGGGGGCGGCTACACCTTC
TRBV5-1	.	TRBJ2-1	.	13	CASSIWGENEQFF	TGCGCCAGCAGTATTTGGGGGGAGAATGAGCAGTTCTTC
TRBV2	.	TRBJ1-4	.	15	CASSRPTTGSEKLFF	TGTGCCAGTTCGCGCCCCACCACCGGGAGCGAAAAACTGTTTTTT
TRBV27	.	TRBJ1-5	TRBD1	16	CASSLYGDSPNQPQHF	TGTGCCAGCAGTTTATATGGGGACAGCCCCAATCAGCCCCAGCATTTT
TRBV7-2	.	TRBJ2-7	.	16	CASSLWSGGRTLEQYF	TGTGCCAGCAGCTTATGGAGTGGCGGAAGGACCCTCGAGCAGTACTTC
TRBV3-1	few	TRBJ2-7	.	15	CASSQAVGSYYEQYF	TGTGCCAGCAGCCAAGCGGTCGGCTCTTACTACGAGCAGTACTTC
TRBV5-1	few	TRBJ2-5	.	13	CASSLDRLETQYF	TGCGCCAGCAGCTTGGACCGTCTTGAGACCCAGTACTTC
TRBV27	.	TRBJ1-5	.	14	CASSLDRLGQPQHF	TGTGCCAGCAGTCTCGACAGGTTGGGTCAGCCCCAGCATTTT
TRBV6-6	few	TRBJ2-2	.	18	CASSKDRTGYGNTGELFF	TGTGCCAGCAGCAAGGACCGTACAGGGTATGGGAACACCGGGGAGCTGTTTTTT
TRBV11-2	many	TRBJ2-7	.	15	CASSLRASGPYEQYF	TGTGCCAGCAGCTTACGAGCTTCGGGCCCCTACGAGCAGTACTTC
TRBV5-1	.	TRBJ1-4	.	15	CASSLGAREGEKLFF	TGCGCCAGCAGCTTGGGGGCCAGGGAAGGTGAAAAACTGTTTTTT
TRBV6-5	many	TRBJ1-2	.	13	CASSYEGGRGYTF	TGTGCCAGCAGTTACGAAGGGGGTCGCGGCTACACCTTC
TRBV5-6	many	TRBJ1-1	TRBD1	17	CASSLDATGGVLAEAFF	TGTGCCAGCAGCTTGGACGCGACAGGGGGCGTCTTGGCTGAAGCTTTCTTT
TRBV9	few	TRBJ1-5	.	14	CASSVGQVDQPQHF	TGTGCCAGCAGCGTAGGGCAGGTCGATCAGCCCCAGCATTTT
TRBV20-1	few	TRBJ1-6	.	13	CSALTYANSPLHF	TGCAGTGCTCTTACCTACGCGAATTCACCCCTCCACTTT
TRBV6-1	few	TRBJ2-3	.	12	CASSTWTDTQYF	TGTGCCAGCAGTACCTGGACAGATACGCAGTATTTT
TRBV5-1	.	TRBJ2-2	.	15	CASSLVALGAGELFF	TGCGCCAGCAGCTTGGTAGCATTGGGGGCCGGGGAGCTGTTTTTT
TRBV5-5	many	TRBJ2-2	.	17	CASTLFGRQANTGELFF	TGTGCCAGCACCCTTTTTGGTCGGCAGGCGAACACCGGGGAGCTGTTTTTT
TRBV12-3/TRBV12-4	.	TRBJ1-5	TRBD1	17	CASRIEGQLCSNQPQHF	TGTGCCAGCAGAATTGAGGGACAGCTTTGTAGCAATCAGCCCCAGCATTTT
TRBV28	few	TRBJ2-3	TRBD1	15	CASSPGTGSTDTQYF	TGTGCCAGCAGCCCCGGGACAGGGTCAACAGATACGCAGTATTTT
TRBV29-1	.	TRBJ1-1	.	13	CSVVRGPYTEAFF	TGCAGCGTTGTACGGGGGCCATACACTGAAGCTTTCTTT
TRBV5-1	.	TRBJ2-1	TRBD2	19	CASSLRTSGGGSSYNEQFF	TGCGCCAGCAGCTTACGAACTAGCGGGGGTGGCAGCTCCTACAATGAGCAGTTCTTC
TRBV7-7	few	TRBJ2-7	.	13	CASSLEVTSEQYF	TGTGCCAGCAGCTTAGAGGTTACGAGCGAGCAGTACTTC
TRBV14	once	TRBJ1-2	.	16	CASSQVRSDLLYGYTF	TGTGCCAGCAGCCAAGTACGATCCGACCTGCTTTATGGCTACACCTTC
TRBV5-1	few	TRBJ1-1	.	13	CASRGTDSTEAFF	TGCGCCAGCAGGGGGACGGACAGCACTGAAGCTTTCTTT
TRBV20-1	.	TRBJ2-3	.	15	CSASGAARSTDTQYF	TGCAGTGCTAGCGGGGCAGCGAGGTCCACAGATACGCAGTATTTT
TRBV6-2/TRBV6-3	many	TRBJ2-7	.	14	CASSYSGHTVEQYF	TGTGCCAGCAGTTACTCTGGACATACGGTCGAGCAGTACTTC
TRBV20-1	many	TRBJ1-5	.	15	CSARDYGYSNQPQHF	TGCAGTGCTAGAGATTATGGGTATAGCAATCAGCCCCAGCATTTT
TRBV12-5	.	TRBJ1-2	.	13	CASGLQGDYGYTF	TGTGCTAGTGGTTTGCAGGGTGACTATGGCTACACCTTC
TRBV5-1	few	TRBJ2-1	.	16	CASSNIINLGGNEQFF	TGCGCCAGCAGCAACATCATCAACCTCGGGGGCAATGAGCAGTTCTTC
TRBV11-2	.	TRBJ1-2	.	15	CASSPGGSEGYGYTF	TGTGCCAGCAGCCCGGGGGGGTCAGAGGGCTATGGCTACACCTTC
TRBV6-1	few	TRBJ2-1	.	13	CASSVDRNNEQFF	TGTGCCAGCAGTGTGGACCGGAACAATGAGCAGTTCTTC
TRBV28	many	TRBJ1-2	.	13	CASNEVDNYGYTF	TGTGCCAGCAACGAGGTCGATAACTATGGCTACACCTTC
TRBV6-2/TRBV6-3	many	TRBJ2-7	TRBD2	14	CASDHGLAAYEQYF	TGTGCCAGCGACCACGGACTAGCGGCATACGAGCAGTACTTC
TRBV12-3/TRBV12-4	many	TRBJ2-2	.	12	CASTSNTGELFF	TGTGCCAGCACCAGTAACACCGGGGAGCTGTTTTTT
TRBV6-5	.	TRBJ2-2	.	14	CASSYREGTGELFF	TGTGCCAGCAGTTACAGGGAAGGCACCGGGGAGCTGTTTTTT